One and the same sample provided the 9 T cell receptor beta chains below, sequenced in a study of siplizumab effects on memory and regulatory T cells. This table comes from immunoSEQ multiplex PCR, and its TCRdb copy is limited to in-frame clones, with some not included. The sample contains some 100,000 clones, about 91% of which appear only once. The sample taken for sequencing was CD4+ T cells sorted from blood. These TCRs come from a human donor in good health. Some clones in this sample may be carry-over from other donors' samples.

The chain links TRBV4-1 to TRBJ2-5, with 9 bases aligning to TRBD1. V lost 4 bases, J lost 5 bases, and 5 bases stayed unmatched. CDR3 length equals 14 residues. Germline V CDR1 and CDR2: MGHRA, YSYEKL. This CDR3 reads CASSPGTGRETQYF. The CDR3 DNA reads TGCGCCAGCAGCCCGGGGACAGGGCGGGAGACCCAGTACTTC.

As DNA, the CDR3 is TGTGCCAGCAGCCACGACAGACTAGCGGGAGACACCGGGGAGCTGTTTTTT. Translation gives CASSHDRLAGDTGELFF. The genes are TRBV7-9 and TRBJ2-2; 12 positions match TRBD2. This CDR3 comprises 17 residues. After removal of 5 bases from V and 3 bases from J, the junction contained 7 bases not matched to a gene. Germline lookup yields CDR1 SEHNR and CDR2 FQNEAQ (reference sequence).

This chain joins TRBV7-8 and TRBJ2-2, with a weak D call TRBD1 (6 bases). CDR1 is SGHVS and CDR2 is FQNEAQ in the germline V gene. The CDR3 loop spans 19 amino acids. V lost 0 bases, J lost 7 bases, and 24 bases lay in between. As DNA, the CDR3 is TGTGCCAGCAGCTTAGCGGAGAGATTGGCCTACAGGGCTCACGGGGAGCTGTTTTTT. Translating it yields CASSLAERLAYRAHGELFF. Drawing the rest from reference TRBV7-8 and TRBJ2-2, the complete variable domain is GAGVSQSPRYKVAKRGQDVALRCDPISGHVSLFWYQQALGQGPEFLTYFQNEAQLDKSGLPSDRFFAERPEGSVSTLKIQRTQQEDSAVYLCASSLAERLAYRAHGELFFGEGSRLTVL.

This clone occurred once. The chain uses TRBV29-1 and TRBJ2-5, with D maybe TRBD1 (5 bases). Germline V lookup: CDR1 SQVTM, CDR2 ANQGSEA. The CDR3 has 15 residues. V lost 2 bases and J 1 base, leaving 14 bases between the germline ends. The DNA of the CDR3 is TGCAGCGTTGAACTTTGGGGCGGAACCCAAGAGACCCAGTACTTC. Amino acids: CSVELWGGTQETQYF.

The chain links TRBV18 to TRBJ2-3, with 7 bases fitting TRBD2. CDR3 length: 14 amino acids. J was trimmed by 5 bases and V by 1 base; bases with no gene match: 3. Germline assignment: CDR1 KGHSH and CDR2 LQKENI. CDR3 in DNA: TGTGCCAGCTCACCACGGGGGGGAGGAGATACGCAGTATTTT. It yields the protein CASSPRGGGDTQYF.

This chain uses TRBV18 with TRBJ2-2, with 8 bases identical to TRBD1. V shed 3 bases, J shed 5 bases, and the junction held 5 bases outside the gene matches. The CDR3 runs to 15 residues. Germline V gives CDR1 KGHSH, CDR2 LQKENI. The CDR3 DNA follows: TGTGCCAGCTCACCCCGACAGGGGTTAACCGGGGAGCTGTTTTTT. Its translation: CASSPRQGLTGELFF.

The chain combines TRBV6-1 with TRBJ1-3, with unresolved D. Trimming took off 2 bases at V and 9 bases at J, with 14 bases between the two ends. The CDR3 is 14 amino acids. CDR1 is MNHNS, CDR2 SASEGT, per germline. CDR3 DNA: TGTGCCAGCAGTGAACCGAACGGGGAGGGCACCATATATTTT. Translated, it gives CASSEPNGEGTIYF.

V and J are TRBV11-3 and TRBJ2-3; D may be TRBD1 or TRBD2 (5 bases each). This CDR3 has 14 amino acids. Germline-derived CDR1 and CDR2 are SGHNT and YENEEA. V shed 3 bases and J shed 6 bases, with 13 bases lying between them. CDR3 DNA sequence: TGTGCCAGCAGCTTTTTGGGAGAGGGGGATACGCAGTATTTT. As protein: CASSFLGEGDTQYF. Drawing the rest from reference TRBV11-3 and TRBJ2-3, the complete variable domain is EAGVVQSPRYKIIEKKQPVAFWCNPISGHNTLYWYLQNLGQGPELLIRYENEEAVDDSQLPKDRFSAERLKGVDSTLKIQPAELGDSAVYLCASSFLGEGDTQYFGPGTRLTVL.

The CDR3 DNA reads as TGTGCCAGCAGGACCGACCCAGACGAGCAGTACTTC. Its translation: CASRTDPDEQYF. The chain couples TRBV2 to TRBJ2-5; no reliable D call. The last part of the DNA fits TRBJ2-7 better; the J call may be wrong. Germline V gives CDR1 SNHLY, CDR2 FYNNEI. CDR3 length: 12 residues.